The rows below give T cell receptor beta chains drawn from one sample of a study of shared clonotypes between healthy human individuals. Some clones are missing from TCRdb's copy, which holds only in-frame ones; the method was immunoSEQ multiplex PCR. The sample gives 2 million to 2.5 million clones, 85% to 95% of which show up once; more than 0.1% is in the top ten. The sequencing sample was made of naive CD4+ T cells sorted from blood. The receptors come from a man in his late teens or twenties in good health. The CDR3 runs from the conserved cysteine through the conserved F or W. Each record gives: J gene, D gene, V gene, CDR3 protein. D genes are given only for firm matches.

J gene: TRBJ2-7; D gene: TRBD2; V gene: TRBV11-2; CDR3 protein: CASSPYLAGSGQYF
J gene: TRBJ1-3; D gene: .; V gene: TRBV7-2; CDR3 protein: CASSSGAGNTIYF
J gene: TRBJ1-5; D gene: .; V gene: TRBV9; CDR3 protein: CASKQASNQPQHF
J gene: TRBJ1-1; D gene: .; V gene: TRBV19; CDR3 protein: CASSGLGFSEAFF
J gene: TRBJ1-5; D gene: .; V gene: TRBV4-1; CDR3 protein: CASSQRGGASNQPQHF
J gene: TRBJ2-7; D gene: TRBD2; V gene: TRBV5-4; CDR3 protein: CASSLWEGYEQYF
J gene: TRBJ2-5; D gene: .; V gene: TRBV7-9; CDR3 protein: CASSLNGGVETQYF
J gene: TRBJ1-6; D gene: TRBD1; V gene: TRBV5-6; CDR3 protein: CASSVGQAWPYYNSPLHF
J gene: TRBJ2-7; D gene: TRBD1; V gene: TRBV19; CDR3 protein: CASSFPGQHYEQYF
J gene: TRBJ2-1; D gene: .; V gene: TRBV27; CDR3 protein: CASSLVQDNEQFF
J gene: TRBJ2-7; D gene: .; V gene: TRBV5-4; CDR3 protein: CASSSPLLGEQYF
J gene: TRBJ2-1; D gene: .; V gene: TRBV5-1; CDR3 protein: CASSLDYPGLNEQFF
J gene: TRBJ2-5; D gene: TRBD1; V gene: TRBV5-1; CDR3 protein: CASSTPGGSETQYF
J gene: TRBJ2-5; D gene: .; V gene: TRBV18; CDR3 protein: CASSPFSGRETQYF
J gene: TRBJ2-5; D gene: .; V gene: TRBV7-9; CDR3 protein: CASSLALQETQYF
J gene: TRBJ1-6; D gene: TRBD1; V gene: TRBV2; CDR3 protein: CASTGQGANSPLHF
J gene: TRBJ1-4; D gene: .; V gene: TRBV18; CDR3 protein: CASSPYGTTNEKLFF
J gene: TRBJ2-5; D gene: .; V gene: TRBV11-2; CDR3 protein: CASSLGGGKLGETQYF
J gene: TRBJ2-7; D gene: .; V gene: TRBV7-9; CDR3 protein: CASSLNGFDEQYF
J gene: TRBJ2-3; D gene: .; V gene: TRBV7-8; CDR3 protein: CASSLGVTDTQYF
J gene: TRBJ2-5; D gene: TRBD1; V gene: TRBV4-3; CDR3 protein: CASSQDRDRGRYF
J gene: TRBJ2-2; D gene: TRBD2; V gene: TRBV6-5; CDR3 protein: CASSLAGGPSGELFF
J gene: TRBJ1-2; D gene: TRBD1; V gene: TRBV6-5; CDR3 protein: CASRPGGGYGYTF
J gene: TRBJ2-1; D gene: .; V gene: TRBV7-2; CDR3 protein: CASSETGRSYNEQFF
J gene: TRBJ1-5; D gene: TRBD1; V gene: TRBV18; CDR3 protein: CASSQGTGGSTQPQHF
J gene: TRBJ2-5; D gene: TRBD1; V gene: TRBV5-4; CDR3 protein: CASSKGQSQETQYF
J gene: TRBJ1-2; D gene: TRBD1; V gene: TRBV7-9; CDR3 protein: CASSLGQGAGYTF